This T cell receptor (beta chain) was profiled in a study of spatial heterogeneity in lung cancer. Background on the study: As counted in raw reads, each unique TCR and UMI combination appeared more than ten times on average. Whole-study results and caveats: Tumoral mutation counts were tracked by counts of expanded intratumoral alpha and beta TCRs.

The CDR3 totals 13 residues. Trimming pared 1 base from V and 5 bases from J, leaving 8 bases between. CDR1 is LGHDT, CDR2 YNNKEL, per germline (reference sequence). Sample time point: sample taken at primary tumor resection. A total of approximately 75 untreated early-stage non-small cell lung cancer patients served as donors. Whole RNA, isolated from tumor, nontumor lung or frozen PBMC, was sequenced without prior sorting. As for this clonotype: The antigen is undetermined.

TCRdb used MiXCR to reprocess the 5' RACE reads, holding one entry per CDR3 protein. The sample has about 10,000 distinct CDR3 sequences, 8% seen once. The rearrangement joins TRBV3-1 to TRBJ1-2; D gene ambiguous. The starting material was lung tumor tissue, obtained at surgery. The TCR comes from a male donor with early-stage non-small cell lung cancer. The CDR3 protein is CASSQAQAYGYTF. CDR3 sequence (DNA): TGTGCCAGCAGCCAAGCCCAGGCGTATGGCTACACCTTC. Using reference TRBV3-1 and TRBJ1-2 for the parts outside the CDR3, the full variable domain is DTAVSQTPKYLVTQMGNDKSIKCEQNLGHDTMYWYKQDSKKFLKIMFSYNNKELIINETVPNRFSPKSPDKAHLNLHINSLELGDSAVYFCASSQAQAYGYTFGSGTRLTVV.